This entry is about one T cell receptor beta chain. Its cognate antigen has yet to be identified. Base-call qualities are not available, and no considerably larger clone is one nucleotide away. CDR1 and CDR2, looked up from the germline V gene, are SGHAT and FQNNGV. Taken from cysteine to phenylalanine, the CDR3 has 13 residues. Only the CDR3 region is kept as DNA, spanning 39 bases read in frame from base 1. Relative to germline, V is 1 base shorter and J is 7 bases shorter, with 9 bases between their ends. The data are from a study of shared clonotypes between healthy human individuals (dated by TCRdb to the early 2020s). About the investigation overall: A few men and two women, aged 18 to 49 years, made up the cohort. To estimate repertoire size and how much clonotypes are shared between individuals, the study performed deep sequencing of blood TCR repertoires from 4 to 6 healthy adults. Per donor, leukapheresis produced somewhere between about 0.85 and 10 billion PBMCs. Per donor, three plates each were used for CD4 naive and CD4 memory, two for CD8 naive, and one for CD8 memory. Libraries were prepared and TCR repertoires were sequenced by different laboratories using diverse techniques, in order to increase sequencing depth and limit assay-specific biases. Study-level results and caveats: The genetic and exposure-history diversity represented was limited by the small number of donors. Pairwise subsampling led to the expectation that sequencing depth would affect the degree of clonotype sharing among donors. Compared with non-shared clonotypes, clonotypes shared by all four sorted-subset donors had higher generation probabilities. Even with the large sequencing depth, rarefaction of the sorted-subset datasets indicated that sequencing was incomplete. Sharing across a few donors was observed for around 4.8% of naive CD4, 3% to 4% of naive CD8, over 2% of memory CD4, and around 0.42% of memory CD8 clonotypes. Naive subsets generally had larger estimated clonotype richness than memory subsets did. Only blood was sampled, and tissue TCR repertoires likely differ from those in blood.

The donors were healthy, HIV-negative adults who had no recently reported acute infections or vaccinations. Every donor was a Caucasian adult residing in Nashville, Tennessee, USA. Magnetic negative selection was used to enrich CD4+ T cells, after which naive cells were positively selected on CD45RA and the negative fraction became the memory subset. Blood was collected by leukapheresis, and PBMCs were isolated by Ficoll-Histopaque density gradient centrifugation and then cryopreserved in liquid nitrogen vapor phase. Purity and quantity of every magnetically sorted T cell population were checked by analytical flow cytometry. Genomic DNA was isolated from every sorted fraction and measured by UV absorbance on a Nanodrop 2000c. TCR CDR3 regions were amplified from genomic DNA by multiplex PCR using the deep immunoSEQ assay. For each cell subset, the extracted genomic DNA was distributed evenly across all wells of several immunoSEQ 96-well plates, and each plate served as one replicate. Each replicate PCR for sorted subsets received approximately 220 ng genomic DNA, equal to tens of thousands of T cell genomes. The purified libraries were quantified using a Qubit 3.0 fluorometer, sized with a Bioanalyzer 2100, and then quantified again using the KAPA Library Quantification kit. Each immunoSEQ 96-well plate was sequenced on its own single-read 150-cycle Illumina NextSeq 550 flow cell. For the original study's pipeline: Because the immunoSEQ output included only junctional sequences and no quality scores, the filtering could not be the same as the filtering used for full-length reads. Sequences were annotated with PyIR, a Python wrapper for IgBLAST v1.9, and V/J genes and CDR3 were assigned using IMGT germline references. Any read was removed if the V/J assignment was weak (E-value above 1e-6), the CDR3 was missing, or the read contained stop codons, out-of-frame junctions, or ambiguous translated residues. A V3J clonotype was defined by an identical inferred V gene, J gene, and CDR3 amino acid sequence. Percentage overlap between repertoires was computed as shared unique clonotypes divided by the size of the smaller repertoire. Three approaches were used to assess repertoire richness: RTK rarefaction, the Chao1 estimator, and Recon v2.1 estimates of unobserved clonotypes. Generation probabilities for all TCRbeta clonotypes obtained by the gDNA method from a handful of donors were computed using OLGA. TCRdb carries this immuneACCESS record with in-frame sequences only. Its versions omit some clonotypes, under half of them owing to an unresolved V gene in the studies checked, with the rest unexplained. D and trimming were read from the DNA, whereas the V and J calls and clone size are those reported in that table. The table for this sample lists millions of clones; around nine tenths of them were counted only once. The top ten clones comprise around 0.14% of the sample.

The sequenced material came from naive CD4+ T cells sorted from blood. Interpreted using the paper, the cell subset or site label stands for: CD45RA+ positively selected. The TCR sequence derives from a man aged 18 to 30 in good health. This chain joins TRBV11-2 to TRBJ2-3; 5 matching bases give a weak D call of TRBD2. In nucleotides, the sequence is TGTGCCAGCAGCTTAGTCCGGGAATATACGCAGTATTTT. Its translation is CASSLVREYTQYF.